Each of the 25 T cell receptor beta chains below was sequenced from the same sample in a study of cytomegalovirus exposure and HLA in healthy donors. The PCR used 60 Vbeta and 13 Jbeta primers. The method was immunoSEQ multiplex PCR; TCRdb's version includes in-frame clones alone and lacks a portion of them. This table has around 80,000 clones, around 76% appearing once. Sequenced sample: PBMCs. The receptors were sampled from a man aged 40-50 years in good health and CMV-seronegative.

V usage is TRBV5-4 and J usage is TRBJ1-2; TRBD1 agrees at 9 bases. CDR3 size: 17 residues. The ends lost 0 bases at V and 5 bases at J; junction bases unmatched: 11. Germline CDR1 reads SGHNT; CDR2 reads YYREEE (reference sequence). The CDR3: CASSLDQIRDRDYGYTF. CDR3 in DNA: TGTGCCAGCAGCTTGGACCAAATCCGGGACAGGGATTATGGCTACACCTTC.

This chain joins TRBV6-5 and TRBJ1-1; 8 nucleotides match TRBD1. CDR3 length: 15 amino acids. CDR1 MNHEY and CDR2 SVGAGI come from the germline V gene. V shed 0 bases and J 5 bases; nucleotides not matched to a gene: 5. CDR3 nucleotide sequence: TGTGCCAGCAGTTACTCGTGGCAGGGGGCGACTGAAGCTTTCTTT. It translates to CASSYSWQGATEAFF.

The chain employs TRBV4-2 and TRBJ1-2; 9 positions agree with TRBD1. The CDR3 consists of 14 residues. In germline, CDR1 is LGHNA, CDR2 YNFKEQ. The V segment lost 5 bases and the J segment 4 bases; nucleotides outside the gene matches: 5. Written as DNA, the CDR3 is TGTGCCAGCAGCACGGGACAGGGAGGCTATGGCTACACCTTC. Protein: CASSTGQGGYGYTF.

This chain uses TRBV5-1 with TRBJ2-5; D is ambiguous. Deletions cut 4 bases from V and 2 bases from J, with 12 bases between. The CDR3 loop spans 14 amino acids. CDR1 and CDR2 from the germline V gene are SGHRS and YFSETQ. This chain's CDR3 is CASSRSGAQETQYF. The CDR3 DNA sequence: TGCGCCAGCAGCCGGTCTGGAGCTCAAGAGACCCAGTACTTC.

The chain links TRBV27 to TRBJ2-7, with 7 bases aligning to TRBD1. V gave up 2 bases and J gave up 0 bases; unmatched junction bases: 7. There are 16 residues in the CDR3. CDR1 is MNHEY and CDR2 is SMNVEV in the germline V gene (reference sequence). DNA of the CDR3: TGTGCCAGCAGTTTAAAGGGACAGTGGGCCTCCTACGAGCAGTACTTC. This codes for CASSLKGQWASYEQYF.

The rearrangement joins TRBV19 to TRBJ2-1; D perhaps matches TRBD1 (6 bases). Germline V gene lookup returns CDR1 LNHDA and CDR2 SQIVND (reference sequence). The CDR3 totals 15 residues. The V and J ends lost 4 bases and 1 base respectively, with 11 bases between them. CDR3 protein: CASSKGGWSYNEQFF. The CDR3 DNA reads TGTGCCAGTAGTAAAGGGGGATGGTCCTACAATGAGCAGTTCTTC.

V usage is TRBV28 and J usage is TRBJ2-5; D perhaps matches TRBD1 (6 bases). This CDR3 has 14 residues. The germline V gene has CDR1 MDHEN and CDR2 SYDVKM. Trimming cost V 6 bases and J 1 base, with 12 bases left between them. CDR3 amino acids: CASRSGQSQETQYF. The DNA for the CDR3 is TGTGCCAGCAGATCCGGACAGTCCCAAGAGACCCAGTACTTC. Full variable domain (rest looked up from reference TRBV28 and TRBJ2-5): DVKVTQSSRYLVKRTGEKVFLECVQDMDHENMFWYRQDPGLGLRLIYFSYDVKMKEKGDIPEGYSVSREKKERFSLILESASTNQTSMYLCASRSGQSQETQYFGPGTRLLVL.

The chain employs TRBV27 and TRBJ2-7; 8 bases align to TRBD1. This CDR3 has 13 residues. Germline V gene data show CDR1 as MNHEY and CDR2 as SMNVEV (reference sequence). Trimming at V came to 6 bases and at J to 5 bases, leaving 6 bases not matched to a gene. The CDR3 nucleotides are TGTGCCAGCAGCCTAAACAGGGGGAACGAGCAGTACTTC. Translating gives CASSLNRGNEQYF.

The V gene is TRBV28, the J gene TRBJ2-7, with TRBD2 matching 12 bases. CDR3 length: 15 residues. With 3 bases clipped from V and 2 bases from J, the junction kept 2 bases outside the gene matches. CDR1 is MDHEN, CDR2 SYDVKM, per germline. The CDR3 DNA reads TGTGCCAGCAGTTTTAGACTAGCGGGGGCCTACGAGCAGTACTTC. It is translated as CASSFRLAGAYEQYF. Using reference TRBV28 and TRBJ2-7 for the parts outside the CDR3, the full variable domain is DVKVTQSSRYLVKRTGEKVFLECVQDMDHENMFWYRQDPGLGLRLIYFSYDVKMKEKGDIPEGYSVSREKKERFSLILESASTNQTSMYLCASSFRLAGAYEQYFGPGTRLTVT.

The chain recombines TRBV6-5 with TRBJ1-6; D call uncertain. V lost 0 bases, J lost 10 bases, and 13 bases lay in between. The CDR3 spans 15 residues. Per germline, CDR1 MNHEY and CDR2 SVGAGI. CDR3 sequence: CASSYSNPSKSPLHF. The CDR3 DNA sequence: TGTGCCAGCAGTTACTCGAATCCGTCTAAATCACCCCTCCACTTT.

V is TRBV5-4 and J is TRBJ1-3, with TRBD1 identical over 8 bases. This CDR3 region has 16 residues. The junction had 7 bases not matched to a gene; V was cut back by 2 bases and J by 3 bases. Per the germline V gene, CDR1 is SGHNT and CDR2 is YYREEE (reference sequence). The CDR3 sequence is CASSFQGQDYGNTIYF. CDR3 nucleotide sequence: TGTGCCAGCAGCTTCCAGGGACAGGATTATGGAAACACCATATATTTT.

The chain links TRBV6-5 to TRBJ2-5; TRBD1 matches 9 bases. The DNA end favors TRBJ2-7, so the J call may be wrong. CDR1 and CDR2 from the germline V gene are MNHEY and SVGAGI. This CDR3 is built from 14 residues. In nucleotides, the CDR3 is TGTGCCAGCAGGTACACAGGGGGCGCCTACGAGCAGTACTTC. This sequence encodes CASRYTGGAYEQYF.

The chain links TRBV2 to TRBJ1-6; unclear D gene. V was trimmed by 5 bases and J by 6 bases, leaving 14 bases between them. The V gene's germline CDR1 is SNHLY and CDR2 FYNNEI. This CDR3 contains 15 residues. In nucleotides, the CDR3 is TGTGCCAGCAGTCCTCAGTTAGCCATTAATTCACCCCTCCACTTT. It codes for CASSPQLAINSPLHF.

This chain uses TRBV6-1 with TRBJ1-2; 7 bases fit TRBD1. J gave up 7 bases and V 6 bases, and 11 bases lay outside the gene matches. This CDR3 contains 14 residues. Germline lookup yields CDR1 MNHNS and CDR2 SASEGT. CDR3 nucleotide sequence: TGTGCCAGCAGAGAGGGCCAGGGGGTTCGTGGCTACACCTTC. This gives the protein CASREGQGVRGYTF.

This clone was detected only a few times. The chain is built from TRBV5-1 and TRBJ1-1, with 8 bases identical to TRBD1. This CDR3 region has 15 residues. V shed 2 bases, J shed 5 bases, and the junction held 8 bases outside the gene matches. Germline V gene sequence: CDR1 SGHRS, CDR2 YFSETQ. The CDR3 DNA reads TGCGCCAGCAGCTTTACACAGGGGGATTTGACTGAAGCTTTCTTT. Amino acids: CASSFTQGDLTEAFF.

The V call is TRBV6-1, the J call TRBJ2-1; 7 bases are shared with TRBD2. From germline, CDR1 is MNHNS and CDR2 SASEGT. The CDR3 extends over 15 amino acids. Trimming removed 7 bases from V and 1 base from J; junction bases left unmatched: 7. The CDR3 is CASTSGGSSYNEQFF. The CDR3 bases are TGTGCCAGCACGTCGGGCGGGAGTTCCTACAATGAGCAGTTCTTC.

The chain combines TRBV28 with TRBJ2-7; perhaps TRBD2 as D (7 bases). The CDR3 is 14 amino acids. The V gene's germline CDR1 is MDHEN and CDR2 SYDVKM. Trimming left V 6 bases short and J 1 base short, with 13 bases between. The CDR3 DNA reads as TGTGCCAGCAGGACGGGGGGCGCGTCCTACGAGCAGTACTTC. Translation gives CASRTGGASYEQYF. The full variable domain, in which reference TRBV28 and TRBJ2-7 provide the parts outside the CDR3, is DVKVTQSSRYLVKRTGEKVFLECVQDMDHENMFWYRQDPGLGLRLIYFSYDVKMKEKGDIPEGYSVSREKKERFSLILESASTNQTSMYLCASRTGGASYEQYFGPGTRLTVT.

The chain joins TRBV7-2 to TRBJ1-1; TRBD1 aligns across 7 bases. CDR3 size: 14 residues. The germline CDR1 and CDR2 sequences are SGHTA and FQGNSA. V lost 8 bases, J lost 6 bases, and 12 bases stayed unmatched. The CDR3: CASAAGGTISEAFF. CDR3 DNA sequence: TGTGCCAGCGCGGCAGGGGGGACAATCTCTGAAGCTTTCTTT.

This sequence joins TRBV5-1 and TRBJ1-1; TRBD1 matches at 8 bases. This CDR3 region has 16 residues. J gave up 5 bases and V 0 bases, and 9 bases lay outside the gene matches. CDR1 and CDR2 from the germline V gene are SGHRS and YFSETQ. CDR3: CASSLAETGVRTEAFF. The CDR3 DNA reads TGCGCCAGCAGCTTGGCCGAGACAGGGGTTCGGACTGAAGCTTTCTTT. Full variable domain (remainder filled in from reference TRBV5-1 and TRBJ1-1): KAGVTQTPRYLIKTRGQQVTLSCSPISGHRSVSWYQQTPGQGLQFLFEYFSETQRNKGNFPGRFSGRQFSNSRSEMNVSTLELGDSALYLCASSLAETGVRTEAFFGQGTRLTVV.

The chain carries TRBV10-3 and TRBJ2-3, with D uncertain. The CDR3 length is 14 residues. V was trimmed by 6 bases and J by 0 bases, leaving 10 bases between them. The germline V gene has CDR1 ENHRY and CDR2 SYGVKD. CDR3 sequence (DNA): TGTGCCATCAGCCGAGCAAGTAGCACAGATACGCAGTATTTT. Its translation is CAISRASSTDTQYF.

The chain has TRBV19 and TRBJ1-5; D is ambiguous. Germline CDR1 is LNHDA and CDR2 is SQIVND (reference sequence). Trimming left V 7 bases short and J 2 bases short, with 15 bases between. The CDR3 extends over 15 amino acids. The CDR3 coding sequence is TGTGCCAGTACCCTTCTGGTAGCGGGCAATCAGCCCCAGCATTTT. Residues: CASTLLVAGNQPQHF. Together with reference TRBV19 and TRBJ1-5, the CDR3 gives the full variable domain: DGGITQSPKYLFRKEGQNVTLSCEQNLNHDAMYWYRQDPGQGLRLIYYSQIVNDFQKGDIAEGYSVSREKKESFPLTVTSAQKNPTAFYLCASTLLVAGNQPQHFGDGTRLSIL.

This rearrangement joins TRBV28 to TRBJ1-3; D uncertain. This CDR3 comprises 14 residues. CDR1 and CDR2 (germline): MDHEN, SYDVKM. V was pared by 5 bases and J by 7 bases, with 15 bases between. CDR3 region: CASSATDSRNTIYF. The CDR3, as DNA: TGTGCCAGCAGTGCGACTGATAGCCGGAACACCATATATTTT.

This chain connects TRBV7-9 to TRBJ2-3, with D perhaps matching TRBD1 (5 bases). Trimming left V 6 bases short and J 2 bases short, with 12 bases between. The CDR3 is made up of 14 amino acids. Germline CDR1 and CDR2: SEHNR and FQNEAQ (reference sequence). CDR3 sequence: CASSFDRYTDTQYF. In nucleotides, the CDR3 is TGTGCCAGCAGTTTCGACAGATACACAGATACGCAGTATTTT. The variable domain in full, completed from reference TRBV7-9 and TRBJ2-3, reads DTGVSQNPRHKITKRGQNVTFRCDPISEHNRLYWYRQTLGQGPEFLTYFQNEAQLEKSRLLSDRFSAERPKGSFSTLEIQRTEQGDSAMYLCASSFDRYTDTQYFGPGTRLTVL.

This clone was seen a handful of times. The chain has TRBV11-2 and TRBJ1-6; D is perhaps TRBD1 (6 bases). The V end was cut by 2 bases, the J end by 7 bases, with 12 bases between. Germline V CDR1 and CDR2: SGHAT, FQNNGV. CDR3 length equals 15 residues. CDR3 sequence (DNA): TGTGCCAGCAGCTTATCGCCAGGGGCCAATTCACCCCTCCACTTT. Its translation is CASSLSPGANSPLHF.

This clone has just a few counts. This chain links TRBV7-8 with TRBJ2-7, with D maybe TRBD1 (5 bases). The V gene lost 0 bases and the J gene lost 7 bases, with 16 bases spanning the gap. The CDR3 is made up of 15 amino acids. Germline V gene sequence: CDR1 SGHVS, CDR2 FQNEAQ. In nucleotides, the CDR3 is TGTGCCAGCAGCTTAGCGTTAGCCAAGACAGAAGAGCAGTACTTC. Translating it yields CASSLALAKTEEQYF.